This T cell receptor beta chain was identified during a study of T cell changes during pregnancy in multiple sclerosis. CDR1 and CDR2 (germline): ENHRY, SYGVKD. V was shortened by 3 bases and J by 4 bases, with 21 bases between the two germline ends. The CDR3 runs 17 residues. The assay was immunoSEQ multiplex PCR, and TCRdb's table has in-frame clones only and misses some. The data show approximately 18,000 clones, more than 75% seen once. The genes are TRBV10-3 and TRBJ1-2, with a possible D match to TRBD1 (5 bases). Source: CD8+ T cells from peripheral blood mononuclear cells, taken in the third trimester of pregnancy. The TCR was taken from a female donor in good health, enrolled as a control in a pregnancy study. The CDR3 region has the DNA TGTGCCATCAGTGATTTAAGACCGACAGAAGGTAGCTATGGCTACACCTTC. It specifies CAISDLRPTEGSYGYTF.